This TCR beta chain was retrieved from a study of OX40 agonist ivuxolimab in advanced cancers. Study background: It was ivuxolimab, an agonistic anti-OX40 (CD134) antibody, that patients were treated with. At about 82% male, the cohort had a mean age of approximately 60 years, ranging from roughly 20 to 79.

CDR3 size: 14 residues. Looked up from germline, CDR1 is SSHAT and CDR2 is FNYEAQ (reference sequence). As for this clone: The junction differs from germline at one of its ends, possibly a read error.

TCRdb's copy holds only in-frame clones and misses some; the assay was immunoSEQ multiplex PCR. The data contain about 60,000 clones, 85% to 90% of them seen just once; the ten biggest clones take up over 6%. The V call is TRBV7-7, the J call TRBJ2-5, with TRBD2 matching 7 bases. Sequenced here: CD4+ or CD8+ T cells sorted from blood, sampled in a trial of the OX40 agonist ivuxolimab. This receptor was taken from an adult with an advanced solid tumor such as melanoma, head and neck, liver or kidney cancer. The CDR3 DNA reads TGTGCTAGCAGCTCAGCGGGATCCCAAGAGACCCAGTACTTC. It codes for CASSSAGSQETQYF.